This record covers a single T cell receptor beta chain. Per germline, CDR1 MDHEN and CDR2 SYDVKM. V dropped 5 bases and J dropped 3 bases, with 14 bases sitting between them. The CDR3 contains 15 residues. The data originate from a study of shared clonotypes between healthy human individuals. Only in-frame clones appear in the TCRdb table, and some are missing; sequencing was by immunoSEQ multiplex PCR. The table includes 2 million to 2.5 million clones, approximately 96% detected once. The material sequenced was naive CD4+ T cells sorted from blood. As to subset: CD45RA+ positively selected. The chain combines TRBV28 with TRBJ1-5; weak D call: TRBD1 (5 bases). The sequence derives from a man between 18 and 35 years old in good health. The chain's CDR3 is CASSTTQGINQPQHF. CDR3 bases: TGTGCCAGCAGTACAACCCAGGGTATCAATCAGCCCCAGCATTTT.